This passage covers 2 T cell receptor beta chains from one sample sequenced in a study of blood T cell repertoires in COVID-19. Sequenced by immunoSEQ multiplex PCR; TCRdb stores in-frame clones only, minus some. The sample contains some 66,000 clones, approximately 79% of which appear only once. The sequenced sample was peripheral blood. The source is a man aged 60-69 years with acute or convalescent COVID-19.

The chain links TRBV6-2 or TRBV6-3 to TRBJ1-5, with 8 bases matching TRBD1. The trim removed 2 bases at V and 7 bases at J, leaving 4 bases unmatched. This CDR3 spans 14 amino acids. The germline gives CDR1 MNHEY, CDR2 SVGEGT. The CDR3 is CASSYGQGWQPQHF. In DNA, the CDR3 is TGTGCCAGCAGTTACGGACAGGGCTGGCAGCCCCAGCATTTT.

This clone was detected once. The chain joins TRBV19 to TRBJ1-2; tentatively, D is TRBD1 (5 bases). Germline V gives CDR1 LNHDA, CDR2 SQIVND (reference sequence). The CDR3 has 13 amino acids. Deletions cut 6 bases from V and 8 bases from J, with 16 bases between. The CDR3 DNA sequence: TGTGCCAGTAGCCTACAGGTGCCGTCCGGCTACACCTTC. The encoded protein is CASSLQVPSGYTF.